This TCR beta chain was sequenced during a study of blood T cell dynamics during melanoma immunotherapy. Points from the study as a whole: Disease-control patients' PBMC repertoires became either more clonal or more diverse at W3.

Time point denoted: week 3, after first cycle of checkpoint inhibitor. With V trimmed by 5 bases and J by 0 bases, 9 bases remained unmatched. There are 17 residues in the CDR3. Germline V gene lookup returns CDR1 MDHEN and CDR2 SYDVKM. The repertoire was sequenced with immunoSEQ multiplex PCR; TCRdb's copy has only in-frame clones and lacks some. The data show approximately 15,000 clones, around 86% seen once. About this clone itself: Its specificity is not known.

Sample: blood, taken from a patient treated with checkpoint blockade. This receptor was taken from a human donor with melanoma. V usage is TRBV28 and J usage is TRBJ1-5; 8 bases fit TRBD1. The CDR3 is CASSPLQGGNSNQPQHF. In DNA, the CDR3 is TGTGCCAGCAGTCCACTACAGGGGGGAAATAGCAATCAGCCCCAGCATTTT.